Listed here are 16 T cell receptor beta chains from one sample, sequenced in a study of T cell responses to AZD1222 COVID-19 vaccine. The protocol was immunoSEQ multiplex PCR, while the TCRdb copy is restricted to in-frame clones and leaves out a portion. The table has around 80,000 clones, under 95% seen once. The source was peripheral blood, collected 28 days after the second AZD1222 dose. The receptor set was obtained from an adult who received the AZD1222 COVID-19 vaccine.

As for this clone: This sample includes further DNA sequences coding for the same CDR3. This sequence joins TRBV30 and TRBJ1-4, with TRBD1 as a possible D gene (5 bases). This CDR3 has 14 amino acids. Germline loops: CDR1 GTSNPN, CDR2 SVGIG (reference sequence). The V end was cut by 0 bases, the J end by 4 bases, with 9 bases between. The CDR3 loop reads CAWSVRQGNEKLFF. Written as DNA, the CDR3 is TGTGCCTGGAGTGTACGCCAGGGTAATGAAAAACTGTTTTTT.

This clone has a single count. The V call is TRBV18, the J call TRBJ2-1; D is possibly TRBD1 (5 bases). The CDR3 is 13 amino acids. Looked up from germline, CDR1 is KGHSH and CDR2 is LQKENI. V was clipped by 4 bases and J by 4 bases, with 8 bases between them. Here the CDR3 reads CASSLDIYNEQFF. The DNA for the CDR3 is TGTGCCAGCTCACTGGACATATACAATGAGCAGTTCTTC.

The chain joins TRBV6-5 to TRBJ2-7; 10 bases agree with TRBD1. CDR3 length: 16 amino acids. Losses at the gene ends were 2 bases for V and 7 bases for J; bases not matched to a gene: 11. Per the germline V gene, CDR1 is MNHEY and CDR2 is SVGAGI. The CDR3 region has the DNA TGTGCCAGCAGTTACCCGGAGGGACAGGGGAGGATGGAGCAGTACTTC. Its translation is CASSYPEGQGRMEQYF.

V is TRBV7-3 and J is TRBJ2-2; weak D call: TRBD2 (6 bases). The V and J ends lost 2 bases and 1 base respectively, with 8 bases between them. Germline CDR1 SGHTA, CDR2 FQGTGA. The length of the CDR3 is 15 residues. As DNA, the CDR3 is TGTGCCAGCAGCTTAGGGGGACTGAACACCGGGGAGCTGTTTTTT. Its protein product is CASSLGGLNTGELFF.

The chain links TRBV28 to TRBJ2-7; 14 nucleotides agree with TRBD2. The J segment lost 5 bases and the V segment lost 11 bases, leaving 17 bases of the junction unmatched. This CDR3 is built from 17 residues. The V gene's germline CDR1 is MDHEN and CDR2 SYDVKM. CDR3 sequence reads: CAGLAGTSGSGKHEQYF. The CDR3 DNA follows: TGTGCCGGACTAGCCGGGACTAGCGGGAGTGGAAAGCACGAGCAGTACTTC. Looking up the rest from reference TRBV28 and TRBJ2-7 gives the full variable domain: DVKVTQSSRYLVKRTGEKVFLECVQDMDHENMFWYRQDPGLGLRLIYFSYDVKMKEKGDIPEGYSVSREKKERFSLILESASTNQTSMYLCAGLAGTSGSGKHEQYFGPGTRLTVT.

The rearrangement uses TRBV3-1 (or the pseudogene TRBV3-2) and TRBJ2-4, with D unresolved. This CDR3 spans 14 amino acids. The V end lost 2 bases, the J end lost 3 bases, and 8 bases lay between the germline ends. Per germline, CDR1 LGHDT and CDR2 YNNKEL (reference sequence). CDR3 nucleotides: TGTGCCAGCAGCCAATGGGATGGCAAAAACATTCAGTACTTC. This sequence encodes CASSQWDGKNIQYF.

The J gene is TRBJ2-4, the V gene TRBV5-4; 9 positions match TRBD1. CDR1 and CDR2 (germline): SGHNT, YYREEE (reference sequence). This CDR3 is built from 14 residues. V was pared by 3 bases and J by 8 bases, with 6 bases of the junction left unmatched. The CDR3 DNA reads TGTGCCAGCAGCTCTCCGGGACAGGGTGACATTCAGTACTTC. The encoded protein is CASSSPGQGDIQYF.

The chain recombines TRBV9 with TRBJ1-1; 9 bases line up with TRBD1. The germline gives CDR1 SGDLS, CDR2 YYNGEE. J lost 4 bases, V lost 3 bases, and 4 bases had no gene match. This CDR3 has 14 amino acids. This CDR3 is CASSETGGFTEAFF. The CDR3 nucleotides are TGTGCCAGCAGCGAAACAGGGGGCTTCACTGAAGCTTTCTTT.

The chain uses TRBV19 and TRBJ2-7; 9 nucleotides align to TRBD1. The germline CDR1 and CDR2 sequences are LNHDA and SQIVND (reference sequence). This CDR3 is built from 14 residues. V lost 6 bases, J lost 5 bases, and 8 bases stayed unmatched. CDR3 loop: CASSSTGGRDEQYF. The CDR3 nucleotides read TGTGCCAGTAGCTCGACAGGGGGAAGGGACGAGCAGTACTTC.

V usage is TRBV28 and J usage is TRBJ2-5; D is possibly TRBD2 (6 bases). This CDR3 contains 14 residues. In germline, CDR1 is MDHEN, CDR2 SYDVKM. V was pared by 2 bases and J by 5 bases, with 12 bases between. The CDR3 DNA reads as TGTGCCAGCAGTTTACGAAGCGGGTGGGAGACCCAGTACTTC. Its translation: CASSLRSGWETQYF.

This chain uses TRBV7-3 with TRBJ1-1; the D gene is possibly TRBD1 (5 bases). The germline CDR1 and CDR2 sequences are SGHTA and FQGTGA. The CDR3 has 12 residues. The V end lost 4 bases, the J end lost 7 bases, and 10 bases lay between the germline ends. CDR3 sequence: CASSSGVGEAFF. The CDR3 DNA follows: TGTGCCAGCAGCTCGGGGGTTGGTGAAGCTTTCTTT.

This rearrangement joins TRBV7-8 to TRBJ1-2; possibly TRBD1 for D (5 bases). The CDR3 covers 14 residues. Germline lookup yields CDR1 SGHVS and CDR2 FQNEAQ. Trimming shortened V by 1 base and J by 5 bases, and 11 bases separated the two germline ends. CDR3 in DNA: TGTGCCAGCAGCTTAGAGGGGCAGGATTATGGCTACACCTTC. Translated, it gives CASSLEGQDYGYTF.

Concerning this clone: Other DNA variants within this sample encode the same CDR3. The genes are TRBV30 and TRBJ1-5; 9 bases agree with TRBD1. Germline values: CDR1 GTSNPN, CDR2 SVGIG (reference sequence). This CDR3 contains 15 residues. V shed 0 bases and J 4 bases; nucleotides not matched to a gene: 4. The CDR3 DNA is TGTGCCTGGAGTGTCGGGACAGGGCTGAATCAGCCCCAGCATTTT. Its translation: CAWSVGTGLNQPQHF.

This clone appeared a single time. The chain links TRBV24-1 to TRBJ2-7, with 8 bases that match TRBD1. Germline V gene data show CDR1 as KGHDR and CDR2 as SFDVKD. After removal of 7 bases from V and 4 bases from J, the junction contained 11 bases not matched to a gene. This CDR3 region has 15 residues. CDR3: CATSPSTGAWYEQYF. CDR3 DNA: TGTGCCACCAGCCCCTCGACAGGGGCTTGGTACGAGCAGTACTTC.

V gene TRBV15 combines with J gene TRBJ2-5; 10 bases match TRBD1. The CDR3 is made up of 15 amino acids. Losses at the gene ends were 6 bases for V and 2 bases for J; bases not matched to a gene: 6. CDR1 is LNHNV and CDR2 is YYDKDF in the germline V gene (reference sequence). The CDR3 region has the DNA TGTGCCACCAGTAAACCGGGACAGGGGCAAGAGACCCAGTACTTC. Its protein product is CATSKPGQGQETQYF.

This clone turned up a few times. The V and J genes are TRBV27 and TRBJ2-5; 11 bases fit TRBD2. Germline V gene sequence: CDR1 MNHEY, CDR2 SMNVEV (reference sequence). Losses at the gene ends were 6 bases for V and 4 bases for J; bases not matched to a gene: 7. This CDR3 is built from 15 residues. The CDR3: CASRSGLAGLETQYF. DNA of the CDR3: TGTGCCAGCAGATCCGGACTAGCGGGTCTAGAGACCCAGTACTTC.